Given below is one TCR beta chain in context. The identical CDR3 is also encoded by other nucleotide sequences in the sample. Measured with immunoSEQ multiplex PCR; TCRdb has only the in-frame clones, and not every one. The sample has about 270,000 clones; roughly 79% are singletons. The data were obtained in a study of blood T cell repertoires in COVID-19. Overall study: Samples of COVID-19 (acute and convalescent) were obtained from the United States, Italy and Spain. Sources were T cells, B-cell-depleted T cells, or PBMCs; the material itself was cDNA or gDNA.

CDR1 is LNHDA, CDR2 SQIVND, per germline (reference sequence). V dropped 4 bases and J dropped 3; count of bases not matched to a gene: 3. The CDR3 covers 15 residues. The chain carries TRBV19 and TRBJ1-5; the match to TRBD1 covers 10 bases. Sequencing was carried out using peripheral blood. This receptor was taken from a woman aged 55 to 70 with active or convalescent COVID-19. The CDR3, as DNA: TGTGCCAGTAGTAGGGACAGGGGATACAATCAGCCCCAGCATTTT. It yields the protein CASSRDRGYNQPQHF.